The TCR beta chain described here comes from a study of CD8 T cells in Susac syndrome. The authors reverse transcribed roughly 0.5 to 1 ug RNA with random hexamers. TCRdb fed the immunoSEQ multiplex PCR reads into MiXCR, producing one record per CDR3 protein. The sample carries some 120,000 distinct CDR3 sequences, just under 95% recorded once. This clonotype was detected only once. Germline V gene lookup returns CDR1 SQVTM and CDR2 ANQGSEA. The ends were cut back, 4 bases at V and 2 bases at J, with 18 bases in the middle. The CDR3 runs 16 residues. This TCR derives from a human donor in good health. Material: CD4+ T cells from PBMCs. The chain couples TRBV29-1 to TRBJ1-3; D gene ambiguous. CDR3 residues: CSVVPRVMSPGNTIYF. The DNA of the CDR3 is TGCAGCGTTGTCCCCCGTGTAATGAGTCCTGGAAACACCATATATTTT.